Listed here are 27 T cell receptor beta chains from one sample, sequenced in a study of T-cell reconstitution after alpha-beta-depleted transplantation in children. During its preparation, the TCRbeta library received unique molecular identifiers. TCRdb re-derived calls from the PCR reads in MiXCR, one entry per CDR3 protein. In the table there are approximately 150,000 distinct CDR3 sequences, about 9% of which are singletons. Specimen: PBMCs, mostly from graft donor cells, collected 180 days after TCRalphabeta/CD19-depleted stem cell transplant. These receptors were taken from a female patient younger than 10 who had a stem cell transplant for congenital amegakaryocytic thrombocytopenia, so the T cells may come from the graft donor.

This clonotype came up many times. V and J are TRBV29-1 and TRBJ2-1, with 7 bases aligning to TRBD1. CDR1 and CDR2 from the germline V gene are SQVTM and ANQGSEA. The J segment lost 3 bases and the V segment lost 5 bases, leaving 4 bases of the junction unmatched. The CDR3 spans 13 residues. The chain's CDR3 is CSVLWTGYNEQFF. As DNA, the CDR3 is TGCAGCGTTCTTTGGACAGGCTACAATGAGCAGTTCTTC.

For this clonotype: An end of the junction differs from the germline gene, which may be a read error. This chain uses TRBV6-1 with TRBJ2-4; weak D call: TRBD2 (6 bases). This CDR3 has 15 residues. Per the germline V gene, CDR1 is MNHNS and CDR2 is SASEGT. CDR3: CASGRDSGWENSQYF. The CDR3 bases are TGTGCCAGCGGCAGGGACTCGGGTTGGGAAAACAGTCAGTACTTC.

This clonotype occurred a few times. The V and J genes are TRBV5-1 and TRBJ2-1, with 8 bases matching TRBD1. This CDR3 has 12 residues. Germline CDR1 is SGHRS and CDR2 is YFSETQ. Trimming took 1 base from V and 15 from J; bases not matched to a gene: 6. The CDR3 DNA reads TGCGCCAGCAGCTTGCAGGACAGGGATCCGTTCTTC. Its protein product is CASSLQDRDPFF. Complete variable domain (other parts from reference TRBV5-1 and TRBJ2-1): KAGVTQTPRYLIKTRGQQVTLSCSPISGHRSVSWYQQTPGQGLQFLFEYFSETQRNKGNFPGRFSGRQFSNSRSEMNVSTLELGDSALYLCASSLQDRDPFFGPGTRLTVL.

This clonotype was counted many times. V gene TRBV12-3 or TRBV12-4 combines with J gene TRBJ1-5, with 9 bases identical to TRBD1. The CDR3 has 15 residues. The V segment lost 4 bases and the J segment 2 bases; nucleotides outside the gene matches: 3. CDR3 in DNA: TGTGCCAGCAGTTACCGACAGGGGGGCAATCAGCCCCAGCATTTT. Translating it yields CASSYRQGGNQPQHF.

This clonotype showed up many times. V is TRBV5-1 and J is TRBJ1-2; D gene ambiguous. This CDR3 comprises 20 residues. Germline V gene lookup returns CDR1 SGHRS and CDR2 YFSETQ. Trimming cost V 4 bases and J 2 bases, with 30 bases left between them. This chain's CDR3 is CASSASHPGLKNPLNYGYTF. Written as DNA, the CDR3 is TGCGCCAGCAGCGCGTCCCATCCGGGTCTCAAGAACCCTTTGAACTATGGCTACACCTTC.

The rearrangement links TRBV4-1 to TRBJ2-7; no firm D call. Trimming stripped 6 bases from V and 3 bases from J, with 15 bases between. Per germline, CDR1 MGHRA and CDR2 YSYEKL. This CDR3 spans 14 amino acids. The CDR3, as DNA: TGCGCCAGCAGGCAGCTCCACGGATTCTACGAGCAGTACTTC. It specifies CASRQLHGFYEQYF.

This clonotype was counted ten times or more. The chain carries TRBV19 and TRBJ1-5, with a possible D match to TRBD1 (6 bases). This CDR3 has 13 amino acids. CDR1 is LNHDA and CDR2 is SQIVND in the germline V gene (reference sequence). Trimming took 7 bases from V and 6 from J, leaving 13 bases between them. The CDR3 here is CASNTGWAQPQHF. CDR3 nucleotide sequence: TGTGCCAGTAATACAGGGTGGGCTCAGCCCCAGCATTTT.

This clonotype has at least ten counts. A much larger clone sits a single nucleotide away, making a read error possible. This rearrangement joins TRBV11-1 to TRBJ2-6; weak D call: TRBD1 (5 bases). The CDR3 is 16 residues long. Germline CDR1 SGHAT, CDR2 FQDESV (reference sequence). The CDR3 region has the DNA TGTGCCAGCAGCCCTGTGGCCAAGGCTGGGGCCAACGGCCTGACTTTC. Amino acids: CASSPVAKAGANGLTF.

This clonotype was seen ten or more times. The chain is built from TRBV12-3 or TRBV12-4 and TRBJ1-4; D not resolved. The CDR3 is 13 residues long. V was clipped by 7 bases and J by 7 bases, with 13 bases between them. CDR3 DNA: TGTGCCAGCAATGAGCAGGCGGGTGAAAAACTGTTTTTT. Translating gives CASNEQAGEKLFF.

This clonotype appeared many times. The rearrangement joins TRBV20-1 to TRBJ2-5; D might be TRBD1 (6 bases). The germline CDR1 and CDR2 sequences are DFQATT and SNEGSKA (reference sequence). The length of the CDR3 is 14 residues. V shed 5 bases and J shed 2 bases, with 15 bases lying between them. The CDR3 here is CSASGDLGQETQYF. CDR3 nucleotides: TGCAGTGCTTCAGGGGATCTCGGGCAAGAGACCCAGTACTTC.

This clonotype was seen at least ten times. The gene calls are TRBV20-1 and TRBJ1-5, with D unresolved. The V and J ends lost 0 bases and 0 bases respectively, with 9 bases between them. CDR1 and CDR2 from the germline V gene are DFQATT and SNEGSKA (reference sequence). The CDR3 covers 15 residues. The CDR3 sequence: CSARDRKVSNQPQHF. For the CDR3, the DNA is TGCAGTGCTAGAGATAGGAAGGTTAGCAATCAGCCCCAGCATTTT.

At least ten counts were recorded for this clonotype. This chain uses TRBV29-1 with TRBJ2-3; D possibly matches TRBD1 or TRBD2 (5 bases each). Per the germline V gene, CDR1 is SQVTM and CDR2 is ANQGSEA. With 4 bases removed from V and 0 bases from J, the gap between germline ends came to 8 bases. The CDR3 has 13 residues. The CDR3 here is CSVVGRSTDTQYF. The CDR3 DNA sequence: TGCAGCGTTGTGGGACGGAGCACAGATACGCAGTATTTT.

This sequence joins TRBV6-5 and TRBJ2-7, with 9 nucleotides matching TRBD1. The CDR3 loop spans 15 amino acids. CDR1 and CDR2 from the germline V gene are MNHEY and SVGAGI. V was clipped by 2 bases and J by 2 bases; unmatched bases: 4. The CDR3 protein is CASSYRGTGTYEQYF. The DNA of the CDR3 is TGTGCCAGCAGTTACCGAGGGACAGGGACCTACGAGCAGTACTTC.

V is TRBV3-1 and J is TRBJ1-2; TRBD1 agrees at 8 bases. The CDR3 loop spans 16 amino acids. J lost 3 bases, V lost 1 base, and 7 bases had no gene match. Germline V gene sequence: CDR1 LGHDT, CDR2 YNNKEL (reference sequence). CDR3 in amino acids: CASSQVPTGGDYGYTF. The CDR3 DNA sequence: TGTGCCAGCAGCCAAGTTCCAACAGGGGGAGACTATGGCTACACCTTC.

This clonotype was seen many times. This chain links TRBV20-1 with TRBJ2-7; perhaps D is TRBD1 or TRBD2 (6 bases each). The CDR3 runs to 15 residues. V shed 3 bases and J shed 5 bases, with 20 bases lying between them. The germline V gene has CDR1 DFQATT and CDR2 SNEGSKA (reference sequence). As DNA, the CDR3 is TGCAGTGCTAGTTATAGGGGGGCCAGGGAAGACGAGCAGTACTTC. Translated, it gives CSASYRGAREDEQYF.

This clonotype was counted at least ten times. The chain links TRBV28 to TRBJ1-1; 10 nucleotides line up with TRBD1. Germline trimming cut 5 bases from V and 5 bases from J; bases unmatched to any gene: 5. CDR1 and CDR2 from the germline V gene are MDHEN and SYDVKM. This CDR3 has 14 residues. This CDR3 reads CASSHGTGVTEAFF. The DNA for the CDR3 is TGTGCCAGCAGTCACGGGACAGGGGTAACTGAAGCTTTCTTT.

This clonotype was counted a few times. The chain combines TRBV4-3 with TRBJ2-3; TRBD2 matches at 7 bases. The CDR3 sequence is 18 residues long. The V gene's germline CDR1 is LGHNA and CDR2 YSLEER. The trim removed 2 bases at V and 3 bases at J, leaving 14 bases unmatched. CDR3 residues: CASSQSRMALGGTDTQYF. The CDR3 region has the DNA TGCGCCAGCAGCCAATCCCGAATGGCGCTGGGGGGGACAGATACGCAGTATTTT.

In its sample, this clonotype was seen many times. The rearrangement joins TRBV15 to TRBJ1-1, with a possible D match to TRBD1 (6 bases). Trimming shortened V by 0 bases and J by 5 bases, and 10 bases separated the two germline ends. The CDR3 extends over 14 amino acids. Germline V gives CDR1 LNHNV, CDR2 YYDKDF (reference sequence). CDR3 sequence reads: CATSRDMGATEAFF. The CDR3 coding sequence is TGTGCCACCAGCAGAGATATGGGGGCTACTGAAGCTTTCTTT.

This clonotype was counted at least ten times. The V gene is TRBV6-1, the J gene TRBJ2-5, with 9 bases matching TRBD1. This CDR3 region has 16 residues. Looked up from germline, CDR1 is MNHNS and CDR2 is SASEGT. J was trimmed by 5 bases and V by 6 bases; bases with no gene match: 13. CDR3 residues: CASSLEGTGREETQYF. CDR3 bases: TGTGCCAGCAGCCTAGAAGGGACAGGGAGAGAGGAGACCCAGTACTTC.

This clonotype was recorded at least ten times. This chain connects TRBV10-3 to TRBJ2-1; 10 positions match TRBD2. From germline, CDR1 is ENHRY and CDR2 SYGVKD. Trimming cost V 6 bases and J 0 bases; bases outside gene matches: 8. This CDR3 has 17 amino acids. CDR3 in DNA: TGTGCCATCAGGGAAGGACTAGCGGAAAGCTCCTACAATGAGCAGTTCTTC. Translating it yields CAIREGLAESSYNEQFF.

Many counts were recorded for this clonotype. The J gene is TRBJ2-7, the V gene TRBV10-3, with D hard to call. The germline CDR1 and CDR2 sequences are ENHRY and SYGVKD. V was clipped by 3 bases and J by 2 bases, with 11 bases between them. CDR3 length: 14 amino acids. CDR3 in amino acids: CAISEFMGTYEQYF. The CDR3 DNA sequence: TGTGCCATCAGTGAATTTATGGGGACCTACGAGCAGTACTTC.

This clonotype turned up a few times. No conserved phenylalanine or tryptophan is present at the end of the CDR3, so a read error is the likely explanation. This chain connects TRBV20-1 to TRBJ2-3; 11 bases are shared with TRBD2. CDR1 is DFQATT, CDR2 SNEGSKA, per germline (reference sequence). J lost 5 bases, V lost 4 bases, and 5 bases had no gene match. This CDR3 region has 14 residues. The CDR3 reads CSATSGRFGDTQYL. CDR3 coding DNA: TGCAGTGCTACTAGCGGGAGGTTCGGAGATACGCAGTATCTT.

This clonotype has a count of ten or more. The gene calls are TRBV20-1 and TRBJ1-1, with D unresolved. The V and J ends lost 3 bases and 1 base respectively, with 15 bases between them. Germline lookup yields CDR1 DFQATT and CDR2 SNEGSKA (reference sequence). CDR3 length: 15 amino acids. The CDR3 nucleotides read TGCAGTGCTAGGGCCCCGACATGGGCGAACACTGAAGCTTTCTTT. Its translation: CSARAPTWANTEAFF.

This clonotype occurred a few times. The chain uses TRBV20-1 and TRBJ2-1; 10 bases align to TRBD2. J was trimmed by 7 bases and V by 1 base; bases with no gene match: 7. This CDR3 region has 15 residues. Germline V gene lookup returns CDR1 DFQATT and CDR2 SNEGSKA (reference sequence). The CDR3 reads CSARGSGGAWNEQFF. DNA for the CDR3: TGCAGTGCTAGAGGCAGCGGGGGGGCTTGGAATGAGCAGTTCTTC.

This clonotype has ten or more counts. The chain has TRBV3-1 and TRBJ2-1, with D hard to call. V lost 1 base to trimming and J lost 3 bases, with 4 bases between them. There are 13 residues in the CDR3. Per germline, CDR1 LGHDT and CDR2 YNNKEL (reference sequence). The CDR3 loop reads CASSQGDYNEQFF. CDR3 DNA: TGTGCCAGCAGCCAAGGGGACTACAATGAGCAGTTCTTC.

This clonotype was detected a few times. J is TRBJ1-2 and V is TRBV20-1; no clear D. Germline CDR1 is DFQATT and CDR2 is SNEGSKA (reference sequence). This CDR3 region has 15 residues. V was clipped by 1 base and J by 3 bases, with 15 bases between them. CDR3 amino acids: CSARVRLVRDYGYTF. DNA for the CDR3: TGCAGTGCTAGAGTGAGGTTGGTTAGGGACTATGGCTACACCTTC.

This clonotype was seen at least ten times. This chain connects TRBV5-1 to TRBJ2-7; D is perhaps TRBD2 (5 bases). CDR3 size: 14 residues. Germline V CDR1 and CDR2: SGHRS, YFSETQ. The V end lost 1 base, the J end lost 3 bases, and 11 bases lay between the germline ends. The CDR3 here is CASSLISRDYEQYF. For the CDR3, the DNA is TGCGCCAGCAGCTTGATTAGTCGGGACTACGAGCAGTACTTC.